This T cell receptor (beta chain) was captured by sequencing in a study of spatial heterogeneity in lung cancer. The overall study: Raw sequencing reads included, on average, more than 8.5 appearances of each unique TCR and UMI combination.

Study results and limitations: For expanded intratumoral alpha and beta TCRs, counts tracked tumor mutation counts.

TCR cDNA molecules each carried a unique molecular identifier. Each CDR3 protein is one row after TCRdb ran MiXCR on the 5' RACE reads. The sample consists of around 5,000 distinct CDR3 sequences, roughly 7% of them appearing once. Stated time point: sample taken at primary tumor resection. The donors, around 72 patients with untreated early-stage non-small cell lung cancer, provided the samples. Without sorting, whole RNA was sequenced from tumor, nontumor lung or frozen PBMC. The CDR3 runs 14 residues. CDR1 and CDR2 from the germline V gene are MNHEY and SVGAGI. Trimming removed 0 bases at V and 1 base at J, with 6 bases between. Remarks on this clonotype: Its target is not known.

The TCR sequence derives from a male donor with early-stage non-small cell lung cancer. The V and J genes are TRBV6-5 and TRBJ1-2; D gene unclear. Material: lung tumor tissue, obtained at surgery. The CDR3 region has the DNA TGTGCCAGCAGTTACTCGATAGATAACTATGGCTACACCTTC. As protein: CASSYSIDNYGYTF.